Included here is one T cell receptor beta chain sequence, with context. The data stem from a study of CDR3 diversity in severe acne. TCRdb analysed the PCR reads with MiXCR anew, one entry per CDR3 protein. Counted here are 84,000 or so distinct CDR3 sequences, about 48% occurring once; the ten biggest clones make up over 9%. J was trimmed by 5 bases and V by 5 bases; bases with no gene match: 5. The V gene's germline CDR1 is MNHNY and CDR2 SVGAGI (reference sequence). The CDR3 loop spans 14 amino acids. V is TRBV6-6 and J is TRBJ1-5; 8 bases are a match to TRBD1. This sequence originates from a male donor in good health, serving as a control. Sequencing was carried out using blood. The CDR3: CASSRQGPHQPQHF. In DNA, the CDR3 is TGTGCCAGCAGTCGACAGGGGCCCCATCAGCCCCAGCATTTT.